This TCR beta chain was sequenced in a study of blood T cell repertoires in COVID-19. The CDR3 has 15 residues. Trimming took off 0 bases at V and 0 bases at J, with 8 bases between the two ends. Germline values: CDR1 LGHNA, CDR2 YSLEER. The table came from immunoSEQ multiplex PCR; TCRdb's copy has only in-frame clones and leaves some out. The sample includes hundreds of thousands of clones, roughly 90% of them seen just once. The sequence was collected from a woman aged 70 to 79 with COVID-19, enrolled during active disease. Sequenced sample: peripheral blood. This rearrangement joins TRBV4-3 to TRBJ1-1, with a possible D match to TRBD1 (6 bases). The CDR3 bases are TGCGCCAGCAGCCAAGAAACAGGGATGAACACTGAAGCTTTCTTT. Its protein product is CASSQETGMNTEAFF.